Each of the 16 T cell receptor beta chains below was sequenced from the same sample in a study of CD8+ T cells in alopecia areata (dated by TCRdb to 2017 to 2018). Library generation was performed with the immunoSEQ multiplex PCR assay. To provide template for TCR sequencing, every sample had RNA extracted and reverse transcribed into cDNA. This is the immuneACCESS table as TCRdb keeps it, with only in-frame sequences that have V and J called. A part of the clones is gone; compared with another copy, unresolved V genes explain less than half, and the rest is unexplained. The sample table holds roughly 150,000 clones, of which around 47% were seen once. Of the sample, roughly 6.8% is held by the ten largest clones. The sample was CD4+ T cells sorted from blood. The receptors derive from a human donor with alopecia areata.

The CDR3 sequence: CASIPDRGSGGYTF. CDR3 sequence (DNA): TGTGCCAGCATCCCGGACAGGGGGAGTGGTGGCTACACCTTC. The rearrangement joins TRBV2 to TRBJ1-2, with 10 nucleotides matching TRBD1. The CDR3 sequence is 14 residues long. The V gene end was trimmed by 7 bases and the J gene end by 7 bases; junction bases not matched to a gene: 9. Germline CDR1 is SNHLY and CDR2 is FYNNEI.

The rearrangement joins TRBV5-1 to TRBJ2-7; perhaps TRBD2 as D (5 bases). The germline gives CDR1 SGHRS, CDR2 YFSETQ. The CDR3 loop spans 13 amino acids. The V and J ends lost 3 bases and 5 bases respectively, with 12 bases between them. DNA for the CDR3: TGCGCCAGCAGCTATAAGGGAGAGAACGAGCAGTACTTC. Translation: CASSYKGENEQYF.

The genes are TRBV28 and TRBJ2-3; D is perhaps TRBD1 (5 bases). Germline V gene data show CDR1 as MDHEN and CDR2 as SYDVKM. The V and J ends lost 4 bases and 4 bases respectively, with 15 bases between them. This CDR3 contains 15 residues. The CDR3 DNA follows: TGTGCCAGCAGTTCCCAAGACAGAGTCCCAGATACGCAGTATTTT. It is translated as CASSSQDRVPDTQYF. The complete variable domain, with remaining parts taken from reference TRBV28 and TRBJ2-3, reads DVKVTQSSRYLVKRTGEKVFLECVQDMDHENMFWYRQDPGLGLRLIYFSYDVKMKEKGDIPEGYSVSREKKERFSLILESASTNQTSMYLCASSSQDRVPDTQYFGPGTRLTVL.

In the case of this clone: The junction differs from germline at one of its ends, possibly a read error. The genes are TRBV7-2 and TRBJ1-2; D is uncertain. The CDR3 is 15 amino acids. The germline gives CDR1 SGHTA, CDR2 FQGNSA. CDR3 sequence reads: CASSLKRGIPYSYTF. The CDR3 nucleotides are TGTGCCAGCAGCCTAAAAAGAGGAATCCCCTATAGCTACACCTTC.

The CDR3 sequence: CASRYQGVEAFF. CDR3 nucleotide sequence: TGTGCCAGCAGATACCAGGGCGTTGAAGCTTTCTTT. The V gene is TRBV28, the J gene TRBJ1-1, with a possible D match to TRBD1 (5 bases). The CDR3 consists of 12 residues. V gave up 6 bases and J gave up 7 bases, with 12 bases separating them. The germline CDR1 and CDR2 sequences are MDHEN and SYDVKM. Full variable domain (missing parts from reference TRBV28 and TRBJ1-1): DVKVTQSSRYLVKRTGEKVFLECVQDMDHENMFWYRQDPGLGLRLIYFSYDVKMKEKGDIPEGYSVSREKKERFSLILESASTNQTSMYLCASRYQGVEAFFGQGTRLTVV.

The chain links TRBV6-6 to TRBJ1-5, with 9 bases identical to TRBD1. This CDR3 contains 13 residues. V shed 4 bases and J 7 bases; nucleotides not matched to a gene: 2. CDR1 is MNHNY and CDR2 is SVGAGI in the germline V gene (reference sequence). The chain's CDR3 is CASSWDRAQPQHF. The CDR3 DNA sequence: TGTGCCAGCAGTTGGGACAGGGCGCAGCCCCAGCATTTT.

The V and J genes are TRBV7-9 and TRBJ2-1; D is unresolved. This CDR3 is 13 amino acids long. Trimming cost V 5 bases and J 5 bases, with 10 bases left between them. CDR1 SEHNR and CDR2 FQNEAQ come from the germline V gene (reference sequence). The CDR3 spells CASSRDFDNEQFF. The CDR3 DNA reads TGTGCCAGCAGCCGCGACTTTGACAATGAGCAGTTCTTC.

V and J are TRBV30 and TRBJ2-7; D might be TRBD1 (5 bases). With 5 bases removed from V and 3 bases from J, the gap between germline ends came to 11 bases. Germline V gene sequence: CDR1 GTSNPN, CDR2 SVGIG (reference sequence). This CDR3 is 12 amino acids long. The CDR3 here is CAWASGYYEQYF. The DNA of the CDR3 is TGTGCCTGGGCCTCAGGGTACTACGAGCAGTACTTC.

The V call is TRBV29-1, the J call TRBJ2-3; D remains unclear. Looked up from germline, CDR1 is SQVTM and CDR2 is ANQGSEA. Trimming removed 3 bases from V and 0 bases from J, with 10 bases in between. The CDR3 is 14 amino acids. CDR3 nucleotides: TGCAGCGTTGACACAGCTACTAGCACAGATACGCAGTATTTT. Translated: CSVDTATSTDTQYF.

There are a few counts of this clone. The gene calls are TRBV29-1 and TRBJ1-2; 9 bases are a match to TRBD1. The CDR3 covers 14 residues. CDR1 is SQVTM, CDR2 ANQGSEA, per germline. V dropped 4 bases and J dropped 4; count of bases not matched to a gene: 7. The CDR3 DNA reads as TGCAGCGTTGGGGGACAGGGTCTCGGCTATGGCTACACCTTC. Protein: CSVGGQGLGYGYTF.

This clone was recorded only once. The chain is built from TRBV5-1 and TRBJ2-1, with D perhaps TRBD2 (6 bases). The germline V gene encodes CDR1 SGHRS and CDR2 YFSETQ. The CDR3 loop spans 13 amino acids. V lost 5 bases to trimming and J lost 8 bases, with 14 bases between them. The CDR3 spells CASRVREFDEQFF. As DNA, the CDR3 is TGCGCCAGCAGGGTCCGGGAGTTCGATGAGCAGTTCTTC.

This clone was observed a handful of times. This chain's CDR3 is CASSYDGSNYGYTF. CDR3 DNA sequence: TGTGCCAGCAGTTACGACGGATCGAACTATGGCTACACCTTC. The chain recombines TRBV6-5 with TRBJ1-2; D is unclear. CDR3 length: 14 amino acids. CDR1 is MNHEY, CDR2 SVGAGI, per germline. V was pared by 2 bases and J by 2 bases, with 9 bases between.

This rearrangement joins TRBV7-9 to TRBJ2-3; TRBD2 agrees at 12 bases. The J segment lost 6 bases and the V segment lost 5 bases, leaving 9 bases of the junction unmatched. Germline V gives CDR1 SEHNR, CDR2 FQNEAQ (reference sequence). The CDR3 runs 16 residues. DNA of the CDR3: TGTGCCAGCAGCCCTTTCCGGACTAGCGGGATGGATACGCAGTATTTT. This sequence encodes CASSPFRTSGMDTQYF.

The chain joins TRBV28 to TRBJ2-3; 7 bases map to TRBD2. Trimming at V came to 7 bases and at J to 0 bases, leaving 13 bases not matched to a gene. Per germline, CDR1 MDHEN and CDR2 SYDVKM. The CDR3 runs 17 residues. The CDR3 DNA reads as TGTGCCAGCACCCTGAGCCGGACTAGATCTAGCACAGATACGCAGTATTTT. It yields the protein CASTLSRTRSSTDTQYF.

This rearrangement joins TRBV5-1 to TRBJ2-3; D call uncertain. This CDR3 is built from 14 residues. Per germline, CDR1 SGHRS and CDR2 YFSETQ. Trimming took 0 bases from V and 0 from J, leaving 5 bases between them. In DNA form, the CDR3 reads TGCGCCAGCAGCTTGGTGGGGAGCACAGATACGCAGTATTTT. It encodes CASSLVGSTDTQYF.

V gene TRBV6-5 combines with J gene TRBJ2-1, with D tentatively TRBD2 (5 bases). The V end was cut by 8 bases, the J end by 5 bases, with 7 bases between. Germline V lookup: CDR1 MNHEY, CDR2 SVGAGI. The CDR3 is 11 residues long. The DNA of the CDR3 is TGTGCCAGCCGGACTCACAATGAGCAGTTCTTC. It encodes CASRTHNEQFF.